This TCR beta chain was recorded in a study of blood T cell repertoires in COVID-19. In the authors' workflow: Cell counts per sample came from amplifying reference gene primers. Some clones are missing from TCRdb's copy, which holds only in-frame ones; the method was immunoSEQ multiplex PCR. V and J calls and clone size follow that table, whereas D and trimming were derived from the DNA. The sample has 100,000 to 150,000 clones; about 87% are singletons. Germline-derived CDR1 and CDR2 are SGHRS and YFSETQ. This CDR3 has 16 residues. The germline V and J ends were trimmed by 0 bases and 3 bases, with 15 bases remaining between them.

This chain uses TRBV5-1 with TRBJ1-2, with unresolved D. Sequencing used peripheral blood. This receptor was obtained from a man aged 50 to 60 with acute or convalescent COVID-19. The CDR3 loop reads CASSLAGTQMDYGYTF. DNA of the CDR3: TGCGCCAGCAGCTTGGCGGGAACTCAAATGGACTATGGCTACACCTTC.